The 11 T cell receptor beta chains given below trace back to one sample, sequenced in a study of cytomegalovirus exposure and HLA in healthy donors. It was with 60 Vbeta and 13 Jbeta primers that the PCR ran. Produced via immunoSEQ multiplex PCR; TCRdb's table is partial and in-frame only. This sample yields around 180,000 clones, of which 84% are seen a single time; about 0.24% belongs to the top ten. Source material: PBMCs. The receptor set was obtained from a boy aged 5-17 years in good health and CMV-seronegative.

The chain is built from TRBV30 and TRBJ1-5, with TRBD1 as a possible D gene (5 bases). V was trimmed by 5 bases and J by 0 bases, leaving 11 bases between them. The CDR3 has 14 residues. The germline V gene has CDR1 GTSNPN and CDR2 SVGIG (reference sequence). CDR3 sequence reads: CAWGPDSSNQPQHF. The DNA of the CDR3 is TGTGCCTGGGGTCCAGACAGTAGCAATCAGCCCCAGCATTTT.

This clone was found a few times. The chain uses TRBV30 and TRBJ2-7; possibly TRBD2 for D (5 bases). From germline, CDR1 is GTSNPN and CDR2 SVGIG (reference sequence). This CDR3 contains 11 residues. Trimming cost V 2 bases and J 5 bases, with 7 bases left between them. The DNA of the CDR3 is TGTGCCTGGAGTAGGCGGGACGAGCAGTACTTC. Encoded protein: CAWSRRDEQYF.

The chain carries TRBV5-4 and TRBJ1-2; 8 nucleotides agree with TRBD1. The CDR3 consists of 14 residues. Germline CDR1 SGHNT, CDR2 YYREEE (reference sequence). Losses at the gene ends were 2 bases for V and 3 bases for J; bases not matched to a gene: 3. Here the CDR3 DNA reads TGTGCCAGCAGCTTCAGGGGGCGTCACTATGGCTACACCTTC. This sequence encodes CASSFRGRHYGYTF.

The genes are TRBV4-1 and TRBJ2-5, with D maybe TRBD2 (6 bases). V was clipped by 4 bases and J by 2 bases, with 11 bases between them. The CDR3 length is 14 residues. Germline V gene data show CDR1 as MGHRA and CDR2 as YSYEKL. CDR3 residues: CASSRGLIQETQYF. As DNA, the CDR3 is TGCGCCAGCAGCCGGGGACTGATACAAGAGACCCAGTACTTC.

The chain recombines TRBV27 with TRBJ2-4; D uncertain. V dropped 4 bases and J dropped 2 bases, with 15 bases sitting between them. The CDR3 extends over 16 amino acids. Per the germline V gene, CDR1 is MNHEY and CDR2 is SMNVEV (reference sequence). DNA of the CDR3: TGTGCCAGCAGTTCCCCCCTGAGTCTGTCCAAAAACATTCAGTACTTC. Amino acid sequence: CASSSPLSLSKNIQYF.

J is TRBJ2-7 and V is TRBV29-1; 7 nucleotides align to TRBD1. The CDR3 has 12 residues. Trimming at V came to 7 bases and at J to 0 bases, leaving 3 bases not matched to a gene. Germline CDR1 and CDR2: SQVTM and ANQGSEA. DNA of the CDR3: TGCAGCGGGACAGGTTCCTCCTACGAGCAGTACTTC. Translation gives CSGTGSSYEQYF.

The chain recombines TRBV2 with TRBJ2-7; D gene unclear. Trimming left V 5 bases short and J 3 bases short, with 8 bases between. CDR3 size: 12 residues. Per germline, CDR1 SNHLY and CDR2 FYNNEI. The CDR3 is CASSFAGYEQYF. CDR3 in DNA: TGTGCCAGCAGTTTCGCCGGCTACGAGCAGTACTTC.

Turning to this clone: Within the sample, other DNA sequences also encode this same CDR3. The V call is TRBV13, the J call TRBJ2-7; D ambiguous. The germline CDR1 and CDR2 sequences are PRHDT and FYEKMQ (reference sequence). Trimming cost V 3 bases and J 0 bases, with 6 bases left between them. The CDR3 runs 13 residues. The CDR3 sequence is CASSLASSYEQYF. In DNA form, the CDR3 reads TGTGCCAGCAGCTTGGCTAGCTCCTACGAGCAGTACTTC.

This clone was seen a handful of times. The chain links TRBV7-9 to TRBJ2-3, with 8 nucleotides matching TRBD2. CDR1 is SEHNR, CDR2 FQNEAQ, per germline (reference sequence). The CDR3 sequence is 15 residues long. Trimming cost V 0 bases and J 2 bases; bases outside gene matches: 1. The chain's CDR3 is CASSLASGNTDTQYF. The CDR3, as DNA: TGTGCCAGCAGCTTAGCTAGCGGGAACACAGATACGCAGTATTTT. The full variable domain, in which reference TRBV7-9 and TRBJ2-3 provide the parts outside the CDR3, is DTGVSQNPRHKITKRGQNVTFRCDPISEHNRLYWYRQTLGQGPEFLTYFQNEAQLEKSRLLSDRFSAERPKGSFSTLEIQRTEQGDSAMYLCASSLASGNTDTQYFGPGTRLTVL.

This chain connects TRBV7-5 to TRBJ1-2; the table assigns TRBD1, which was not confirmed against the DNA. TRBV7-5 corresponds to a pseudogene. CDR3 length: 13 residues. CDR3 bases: TGTGCCAGAAGACATACGACAGGGCATGGCTACACCTTC. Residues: CARRHTTGHGYTF.

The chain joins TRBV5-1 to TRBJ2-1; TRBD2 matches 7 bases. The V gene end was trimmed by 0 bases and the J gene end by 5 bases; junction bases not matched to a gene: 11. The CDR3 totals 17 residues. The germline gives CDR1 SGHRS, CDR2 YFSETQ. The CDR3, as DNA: TGCGCCAGCAGCTTGGGCCTTGGTCTAGCGGATCACAATGAGCAGTTCTTC. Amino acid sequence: CASSLGLGLADHNEQFF.